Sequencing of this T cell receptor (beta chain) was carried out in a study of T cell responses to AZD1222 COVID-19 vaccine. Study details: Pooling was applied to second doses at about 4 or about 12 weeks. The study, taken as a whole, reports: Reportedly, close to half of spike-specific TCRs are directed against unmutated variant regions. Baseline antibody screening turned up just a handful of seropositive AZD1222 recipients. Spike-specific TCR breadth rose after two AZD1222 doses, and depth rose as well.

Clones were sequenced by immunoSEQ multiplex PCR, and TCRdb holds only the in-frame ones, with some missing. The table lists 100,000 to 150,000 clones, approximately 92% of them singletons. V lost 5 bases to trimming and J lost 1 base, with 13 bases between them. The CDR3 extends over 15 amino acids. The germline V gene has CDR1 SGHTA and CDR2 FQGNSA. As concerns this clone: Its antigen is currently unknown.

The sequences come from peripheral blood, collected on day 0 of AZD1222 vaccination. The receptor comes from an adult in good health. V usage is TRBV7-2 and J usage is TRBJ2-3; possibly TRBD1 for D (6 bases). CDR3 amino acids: CASSPQDSRTDTQYF. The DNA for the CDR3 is TGTGCCAGCAGCCCCCAGGACAGCCGCACAGATACGCAGTATTTT.